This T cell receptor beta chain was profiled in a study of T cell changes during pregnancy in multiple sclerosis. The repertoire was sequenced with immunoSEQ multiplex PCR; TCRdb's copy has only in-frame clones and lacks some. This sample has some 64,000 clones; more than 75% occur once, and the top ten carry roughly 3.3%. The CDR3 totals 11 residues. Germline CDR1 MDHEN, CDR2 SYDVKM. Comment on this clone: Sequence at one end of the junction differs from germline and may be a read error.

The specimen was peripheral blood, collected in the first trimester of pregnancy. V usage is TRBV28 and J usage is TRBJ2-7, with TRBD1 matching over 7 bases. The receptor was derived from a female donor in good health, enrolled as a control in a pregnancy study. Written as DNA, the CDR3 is TGTGCCAGCAGTTCGGACAGGCTCAGGGACTTC. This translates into CASSSDRLRDF.